This TCR beta chain originates from a study of blood T cell repertoires in COVID-19. Study-wide background: There were acute and convalescent COVID-19 samples, and they came from the United States, Italy and Spain. The analysed material was cDNA or gDNA that came from T cells, B-cell-depleted T cells, or PBMCs.

Under the authors' procedure: How many nucleated cells were present was estimated from reference gene primer amplification. Assay: immunoSEQ multiplex PCR; the TCRdb copy retains only in-frame clones and omits some. That table is the source of V, J and clone size, and D and trimming were worked out from the DNA. The sample has about 150,000 clones; approximately 88% are singletons. The V gene's germline CDR1 is MDHEN and CDR2 SYDVKM. There are 15 residues in the CDR3. V gave up 4 bases and J gave up 8 bases, with 17 bases separating them. The rearrangement joins TRBV28 to TRBJ1-4; perhaps TRBD1 as D (5 bases). Sequencing was carried out using peripheral blood. This clonotype originated in a man aged 55 to 70 with active or convalescent COVID-19. The CDR3: CASSSRRGGGEKLFF. DNA for the CDR3: TGTGCCAGCAGTTCCCGAAGGGGAGGTGGCGAAAAACTGTTTTTT.